This T cell receptor beta chain was captured by sequencing in a study of vaccination effects on CD4 cells after COVID-19. Study details: Of the BNT162b2 and mRNA-1273 vaccines, participants received two doses of one or the other.

J lost 5 bases, V lost 7 bases, and 5 bases had no gene match. The CDR3 loop spans 13 amino acids. Before sequencing took place, the ViraFEST assay used viral peptide pools to expand antigen-specific CD4+ T cells. Subsequent to a culture period of 10 to 11 days, CD4+ T cells were isolated. Vaccinees lacked prior SARS-CoV-2 infection and tested negative for nucleocapsid antibodies. Profiling relied on immunoSEQ multiplex PCR, and the TCRdb table lists in-frame clones only, not all of them. The sample carries tens of thousands of clones, approximately 70% recorded once. This clone has only a few counts. What it recognizes is unknown. Overall study results and limits: Cross-reactivity toward common cold coronaviruses was confined to only 1 of 255 vaccine-induced clones in healthy vaccinees.

The sequences come from CD4+ T cells from PBMCs cultured with HCoV-OC43 spike peptides, collected before COVID-19 vaccination. Subset meaning: HCoV-OC43 spike overlapping peptide pool stimulation. V and J are TRBV12-3 or TRBV12-4 and TRBJ1-1; 9 bases agree with TRBD1. The receptor comes from a human donor who received a COVID-19 vaccine. As DNA, the CDR3 is TGTGCCAGCACCCTGACAGGGGGTACTGAAGCTTTCTTT. Residues: CASTLTGGTEAFF.